This T cell receptor beta chain was profiled in a study of response to subunit inactivated influenza vaccine. Study outcomes and limitations: Only a handful of new T cells, the authors suggested, are recruited with each seasonal influenza vaccination.

Only a few counts were recorded for this clonotype. Its antigen is unknown. TCRdb passed the RT-PCR reads through MiXCR, listing each CDR3 protein once. Of around 580,000 distinct CDR3 sequences listed, approximately 12% were seen once; the top ten hold approximately 10%. There are 16 residues in the CDR3. V lost 0 bases and J lost 5; bases outside the gene matches: 7. Germline V gives CDR1 DFQATT, CDR2 SNEGSKA (reference sequence). This clonotype was obtained from a middle-aged man who received an inactivated influenza vaccine. This specimen was PBMCs from blood, taken on the day of vaccination. The chain joins TRBV20-1 to TRBJ2-5, with 12 positions matching TRBD2. The CDR3 loop is CSARERGLAGRETQYF. The CDR3 DNA sequence: TGCAGTGCTAGAGAACGTGGACTAGCGGGACGGGAGACCCAGTACTTC.